This T cell receptor beta chain was observed in a study of blood T cell repertoires in COVID-19. V gave up 5 bases and J gave up 2 bases, with 17 bases separating them. The CDR3 is made up of 16 amino acids. Germline assignment: CDR1 SGHTA and CDR2 FQGTGA. Per the authors' pipeline: Reference gene primers were amplified, and this amplification served to estimate nucleated cell counts. The method was immunoSEQ multiplex PCR; TCRdb's version includes in-frame clones alone and lacks a portion of them. D and trimming come from the DNA, and the V and J calls and clone size come from that table. The sample consists of 200,000 or so clones, 70% to 90% of them appearing once.

Sequencing was performed on PBMCs or T cells enriched from blood (not recorded which). V usage is TRBV7-3 and J usage is TRBJ2-3, with D perhaps matching TRBD1 (8 bases). This receptor was taken from a middle-aged woman with acute COVID-19. The CDR3 region is CASSRHRGGVTDTQYF. DNA for the CDR3: TGTGCCAGCAGCCGTCACAGGGGGGGAGTCACAGATACGCAGTATTTT.